This T cell receptor beta chain derives from a study of T cell changes during pregnancy in multiple sclerosis. TCRdb's copy holds only in-frame clones and misses some; the assay was immunoSEQ multiplex PCR. Seen here are more than 75,000 clones, over 90% observed once, and the top ten hold roughly 2.5%. In germline, CDR1 is SGHRS, CDR2 YFSETQ. Trimming took 5 bases from V and 4 from J; bases not matched to a gene: 7. This CDR3 spans 14 amino acids. The source is a female donor with multiple sclerosis, enrolled in a pregnancy study. Material: peripheral blood, obtained in the third trimester of pregnancy. The rearrangement links TRBV5-1 to TRBJ2-3; 7 nucleotides line up with TRBD2. The CDR3 region has the DNA TGCGCCAGCAGACCCAATCGGGGGGCAGATACGCAGTATTTT. The encoded protein is CASRPNRGADTQYF.